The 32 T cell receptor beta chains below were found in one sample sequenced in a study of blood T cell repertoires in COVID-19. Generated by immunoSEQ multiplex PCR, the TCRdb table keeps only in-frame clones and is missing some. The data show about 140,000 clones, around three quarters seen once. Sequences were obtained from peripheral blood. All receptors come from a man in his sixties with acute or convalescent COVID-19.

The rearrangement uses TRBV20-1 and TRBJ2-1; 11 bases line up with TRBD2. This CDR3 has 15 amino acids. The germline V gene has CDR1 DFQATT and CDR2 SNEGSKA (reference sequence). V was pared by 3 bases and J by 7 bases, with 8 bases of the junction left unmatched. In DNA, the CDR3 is TGCAGTGCTAGTGGGCTAGCGGGGGGAGGGAATGAGCAGTTCTTC. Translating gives CSASGLAGGGNEQFF.

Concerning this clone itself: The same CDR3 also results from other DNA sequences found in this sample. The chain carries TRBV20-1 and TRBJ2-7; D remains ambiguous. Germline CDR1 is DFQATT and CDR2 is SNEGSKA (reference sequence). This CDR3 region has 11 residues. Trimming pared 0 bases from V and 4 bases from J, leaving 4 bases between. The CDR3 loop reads CSARDLYEQYF. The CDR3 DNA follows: TGCAGTGCTAGAGATCTATACGAGCAGTACTTC.

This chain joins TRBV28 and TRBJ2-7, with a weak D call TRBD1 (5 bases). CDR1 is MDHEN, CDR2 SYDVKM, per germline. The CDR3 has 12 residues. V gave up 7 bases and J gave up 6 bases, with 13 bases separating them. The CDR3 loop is CASMGPHGEQYF. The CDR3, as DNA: TGTGCCAGCATGGGGCCCCACGGCGAGCAGTACTTC.

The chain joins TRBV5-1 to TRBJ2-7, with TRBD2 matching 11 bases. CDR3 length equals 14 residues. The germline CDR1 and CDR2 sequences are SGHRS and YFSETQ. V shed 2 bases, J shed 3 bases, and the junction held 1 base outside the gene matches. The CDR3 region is CASSFTSGSYEQYF. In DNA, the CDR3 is TGCGCCAGCAGCTTTACTAGCGGGAGCTACGAGCAGTACTTC.

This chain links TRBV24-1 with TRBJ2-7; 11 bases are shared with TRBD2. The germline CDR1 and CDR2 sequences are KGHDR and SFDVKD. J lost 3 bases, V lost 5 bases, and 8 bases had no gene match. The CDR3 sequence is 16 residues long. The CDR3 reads CATSALGTSGHYEQYF. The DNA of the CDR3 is TGTGCCACCAGTGCCCTGGGGACTAGCGGACACTACGAGCAGTACTTC.

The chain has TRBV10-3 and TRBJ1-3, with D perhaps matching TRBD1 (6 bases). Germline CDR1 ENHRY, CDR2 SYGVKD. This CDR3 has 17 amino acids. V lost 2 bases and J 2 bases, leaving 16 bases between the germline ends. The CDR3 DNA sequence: TGTGCCATCAGTGAGACCGGCCCCGGGACACCTGGAAACACCATATATTTT. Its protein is CAISETGPGTPGNTIYF.

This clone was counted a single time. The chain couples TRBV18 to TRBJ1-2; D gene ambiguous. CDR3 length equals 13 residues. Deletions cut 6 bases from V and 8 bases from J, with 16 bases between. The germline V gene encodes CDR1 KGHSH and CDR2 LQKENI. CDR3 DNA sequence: TGTGCCAGCTCGCTCCCAAACACGGAGGGCTACACCTTC. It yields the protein CASSLPNTEGYTF.

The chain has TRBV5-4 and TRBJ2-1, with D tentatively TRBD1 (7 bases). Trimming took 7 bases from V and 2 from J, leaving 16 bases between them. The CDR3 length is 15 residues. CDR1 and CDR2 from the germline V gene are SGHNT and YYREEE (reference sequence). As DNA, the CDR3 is TGTGCCAGCCTGACAGGGACGGGGGCCTACAATGAGCAGTTCTTC. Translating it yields CASLTGTGAYNEQFF.

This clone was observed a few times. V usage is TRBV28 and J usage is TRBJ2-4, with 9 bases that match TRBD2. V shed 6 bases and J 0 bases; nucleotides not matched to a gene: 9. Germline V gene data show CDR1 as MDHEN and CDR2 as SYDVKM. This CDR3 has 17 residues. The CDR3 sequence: CASRRREGLIAKNIQYF. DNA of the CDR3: TGTGCCAGCAGGAGGCGGGAGGGACTGATAGCCAAAAACATTCAGTACTTC. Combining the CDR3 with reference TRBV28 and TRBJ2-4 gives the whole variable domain DVKVTQSSRYLVKRTGEKVFLECVQDMDHENMFWYRQDPGLGLRLIYFSYDVKMKEKGDIPEGYSVSREKKERFSLILESASTNQTSMYLCASRRREGLIAKNIQYFGAGTRLSVL.

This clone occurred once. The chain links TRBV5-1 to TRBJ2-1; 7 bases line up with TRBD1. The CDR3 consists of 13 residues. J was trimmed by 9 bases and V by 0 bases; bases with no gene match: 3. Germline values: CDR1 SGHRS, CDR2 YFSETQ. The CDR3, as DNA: TGCGCCAGCAGCTTGGCGTACAGGGGTGAGCAGTTCTTC. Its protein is CASSLAYRGEQFF. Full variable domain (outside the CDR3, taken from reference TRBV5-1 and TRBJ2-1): KAGVTQTPRYLIKTRGQQVTLSCSPISGHRSVSWYQQTPGQGLQFLFEYFSETQRNKGNFPGRFSGRQFSNSRSEMNVSTLELGDSALYLCASSLAYRGEQFFGPGTRLTVL.

CDR3 residues: CASSQVTHYEQYF. The CDR3 nucleotides read TGTGCCAGCAGCCAAGTGACACACTACGAGCAGTACTTC. The chain is built from TRBV3-1 (or the pseudogene TRBV3-2) and TRBJ2-7; D uncertain. Germline CDR1 is LGHDT and CDR2 is YNNKEL (reference sequence). Trimming stripped 1 base from V and 3 bases from J, with 7 bases between. The CDR3 covers 13 residues.

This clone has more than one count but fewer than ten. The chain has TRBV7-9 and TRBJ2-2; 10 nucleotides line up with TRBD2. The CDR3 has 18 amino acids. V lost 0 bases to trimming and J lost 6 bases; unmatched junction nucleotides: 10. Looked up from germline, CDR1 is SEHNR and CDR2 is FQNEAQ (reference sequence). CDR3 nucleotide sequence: TGTGCCAGCAGCTTAGCCCTAGCGGGAGTAGGAGGTCCCGGGGAGCTGTTTTTT. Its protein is CASSLALAGVGGPGELFF.

The CDR3 loop reads CASSPPGRETYNEQFF. The CDR3 DNA is TGTGCCAGCTCACCACCAGGGCGGGAGACCTACAATGAGCAGTTCTTC. The chain employs TRBV18 and TRBJ2-1, with 7 positions matching TRBD2. Germline V gene lookup returns CDR1 KGHSH and CDR2 LQKENI. The J segment lost 2 bases and the V segment lost 0 bases, leaving 4 bases of the junction unmatched. The CDR3 loop spans 16 amino acids.

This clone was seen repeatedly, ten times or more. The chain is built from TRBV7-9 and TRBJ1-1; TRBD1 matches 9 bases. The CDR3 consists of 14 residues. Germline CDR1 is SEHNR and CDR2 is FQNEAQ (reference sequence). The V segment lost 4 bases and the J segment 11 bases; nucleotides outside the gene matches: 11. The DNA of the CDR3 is TGTGCCAGCAGCTACCTGCGGACAGGGGATAAGGCTTTCTTT. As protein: CASSYLRTGDKAFF.

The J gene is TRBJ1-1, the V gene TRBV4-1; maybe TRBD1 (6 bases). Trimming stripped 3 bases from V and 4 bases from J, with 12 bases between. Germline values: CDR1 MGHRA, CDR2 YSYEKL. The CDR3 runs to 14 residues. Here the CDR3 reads CASSHQGTGTEAFF. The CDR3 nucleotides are TGCGCCAGCAGCCACCAGGGGACCGGCACTGAAGCTTTCTTT.

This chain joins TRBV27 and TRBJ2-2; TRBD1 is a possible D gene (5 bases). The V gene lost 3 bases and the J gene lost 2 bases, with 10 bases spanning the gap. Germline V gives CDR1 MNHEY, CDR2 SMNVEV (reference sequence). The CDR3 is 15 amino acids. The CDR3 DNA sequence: TGTGCCAGCAGTTTTTTAGGACAAAACACCGGGGAGCTGTTTTTT. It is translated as CASSFLGQNTGELFF.

CDR3 residues: CASSVGTSGSHYEQYF. CDR3 bases: TGTGCCAGCAGCGTAGGGACTAGCGGGAGTCACTACGAGCAGTACTTC. The chain uses TRBV9 and TRBJ2-7, with 13 bases matching TRBD2. CDR3 size: 16 residues. The germline CDR1 and CDR2 sequences are SGDLS and YYNGEE. J gave up 3 bases and V 0 bases, and 3 bases lay outside the gene matches.

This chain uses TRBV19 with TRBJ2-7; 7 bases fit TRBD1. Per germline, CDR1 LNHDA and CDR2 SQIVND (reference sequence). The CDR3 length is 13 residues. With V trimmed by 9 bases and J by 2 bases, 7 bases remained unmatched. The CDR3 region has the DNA TGTGCCAGCCAGCGTCAGGGGGCCTACGAGCAGTACTTC. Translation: CASQRQGAYEQYF. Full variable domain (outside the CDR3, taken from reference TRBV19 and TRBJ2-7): DGGITQSPKYLFRKEGQNVTLSCEQNLNHDAMYWYRQDPGQGLRLIYYSQIVNDFQKGDIAEGYSVSREKKESFPLTVTSAQKNPTAFYLCASQRQGAYEQYFGPGTRLTVT.

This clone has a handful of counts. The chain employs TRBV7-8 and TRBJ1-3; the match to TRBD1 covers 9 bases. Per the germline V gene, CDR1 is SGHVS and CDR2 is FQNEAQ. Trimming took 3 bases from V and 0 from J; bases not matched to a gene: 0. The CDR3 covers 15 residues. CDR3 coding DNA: TGTGCCAGCAGCTTGACAGGGGGCTCTGGAAACACCATATATTTT. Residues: CASSLTGGSGNTIYF.

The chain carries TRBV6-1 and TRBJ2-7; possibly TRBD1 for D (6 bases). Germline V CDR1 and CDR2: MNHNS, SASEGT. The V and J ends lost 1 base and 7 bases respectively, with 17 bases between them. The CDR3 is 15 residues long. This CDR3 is CASSEGAQGTKEQYF. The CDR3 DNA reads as TGTGCCAGCAGTGAAGGGGCGCAGGGGACGAAGGAGCAGTACTTC.

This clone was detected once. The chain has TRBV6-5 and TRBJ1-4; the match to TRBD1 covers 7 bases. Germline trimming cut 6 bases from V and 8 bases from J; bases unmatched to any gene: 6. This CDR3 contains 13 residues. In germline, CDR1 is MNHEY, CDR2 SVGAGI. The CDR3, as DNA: TGTGCCAGCAGAACGACAGGGAGGGAAAAACTGTTTTTT. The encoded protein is CASRTTGREKLFF.

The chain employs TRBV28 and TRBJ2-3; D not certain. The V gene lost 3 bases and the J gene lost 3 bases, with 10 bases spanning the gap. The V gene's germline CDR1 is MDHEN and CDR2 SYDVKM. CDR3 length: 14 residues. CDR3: CASSFVAVTDTQYF. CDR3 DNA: TGTGCCAGCAGTTTTGTGGCGGTTACAGATACGCAGTATTTT. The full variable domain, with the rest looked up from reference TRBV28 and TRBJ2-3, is DVKVTQSSRYLVKRTGEKVFLECVQDMDHENMFWYRQDPGLGLRLIYFSYDVKMKEKGDIPEGYSVSREKKERFSLILESASTNQTSMYLCASSFVAVTDTQYFGPGTRLTVL.

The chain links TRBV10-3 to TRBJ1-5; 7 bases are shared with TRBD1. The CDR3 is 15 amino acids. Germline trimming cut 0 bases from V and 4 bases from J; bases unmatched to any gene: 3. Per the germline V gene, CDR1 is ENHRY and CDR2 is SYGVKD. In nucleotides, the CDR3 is TGTGCCATCAGTGAGTCGACAGGGTTGAATCAGCCCCAGCATTTT. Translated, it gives CAISESTGLNQPQHF.

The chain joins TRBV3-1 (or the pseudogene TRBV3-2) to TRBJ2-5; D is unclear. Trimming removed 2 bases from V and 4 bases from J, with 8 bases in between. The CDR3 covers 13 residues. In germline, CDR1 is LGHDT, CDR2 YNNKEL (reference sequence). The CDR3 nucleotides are TGTGCCAGCAGCCAACCGGTCCGAGAGACCCAGTACTTC. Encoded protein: CASSQPVRETQYF.

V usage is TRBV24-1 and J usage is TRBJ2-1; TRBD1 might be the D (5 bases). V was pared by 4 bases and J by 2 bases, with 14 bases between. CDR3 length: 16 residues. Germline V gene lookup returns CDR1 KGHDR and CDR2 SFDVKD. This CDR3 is CATSEALGVTYNEQFF. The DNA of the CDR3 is TGTGCCACCAGTGAAGCGCTAGGGGTGACCTACAATGAGCAGTTCTTC.

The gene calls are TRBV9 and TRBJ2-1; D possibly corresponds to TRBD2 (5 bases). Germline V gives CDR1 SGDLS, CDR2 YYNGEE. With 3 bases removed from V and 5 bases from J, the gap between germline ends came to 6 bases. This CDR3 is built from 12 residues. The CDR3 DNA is TGTGCCAGCAGCGGAGGGCACAATGAGCAGTTCTTC. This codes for CASSGGHNEQFF.

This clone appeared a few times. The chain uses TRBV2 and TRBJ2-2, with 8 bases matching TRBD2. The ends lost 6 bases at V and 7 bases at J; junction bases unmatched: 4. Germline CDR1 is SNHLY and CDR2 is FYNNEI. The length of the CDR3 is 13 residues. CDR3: CASRGLVDGELFF. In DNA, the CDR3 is TGTGCCAGCAGGGGACTAGTGGACGGGGAGCTGTTTTTT.

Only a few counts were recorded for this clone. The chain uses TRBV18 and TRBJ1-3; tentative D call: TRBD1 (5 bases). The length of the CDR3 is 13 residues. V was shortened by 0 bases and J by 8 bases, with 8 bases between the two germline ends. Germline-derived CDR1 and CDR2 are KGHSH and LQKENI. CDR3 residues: CASSPPQGYTIYF. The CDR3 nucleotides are TGTGCCAGCTCACCACCCCAGGGCTACACCATATATTTT.

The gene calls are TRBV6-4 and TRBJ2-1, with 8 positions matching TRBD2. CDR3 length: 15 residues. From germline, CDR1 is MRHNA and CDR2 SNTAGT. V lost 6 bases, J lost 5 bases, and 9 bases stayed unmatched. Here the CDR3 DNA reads TGTGCCAGCAGCGCGGGGCGGGAGGCCCACAATGAGCAGTTCTTC. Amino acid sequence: CASSAGREAHNEQFF.

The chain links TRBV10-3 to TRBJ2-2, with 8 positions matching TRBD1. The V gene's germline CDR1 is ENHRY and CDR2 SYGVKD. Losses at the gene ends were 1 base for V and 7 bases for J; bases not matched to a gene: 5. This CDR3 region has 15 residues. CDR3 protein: CAISEFQGAVGELFF. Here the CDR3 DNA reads TGTGCCATCAGTGAGTTTCAGGGGGCAGTCGGGGAGCTGTTTTTT.

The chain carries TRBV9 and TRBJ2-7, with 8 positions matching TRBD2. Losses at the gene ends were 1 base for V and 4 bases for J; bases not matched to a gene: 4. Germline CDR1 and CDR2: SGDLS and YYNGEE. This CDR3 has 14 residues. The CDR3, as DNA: TGTGCCAGCAGCGTATCTAGCGGGCGATACGAGCAGTACTTC. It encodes CASSVSSGRYEQYF.

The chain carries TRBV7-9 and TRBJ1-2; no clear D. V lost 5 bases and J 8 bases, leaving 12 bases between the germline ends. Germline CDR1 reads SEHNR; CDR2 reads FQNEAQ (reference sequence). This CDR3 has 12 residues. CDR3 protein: CASSPTTGGYTF. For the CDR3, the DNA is TGTGCCAGCAGCCCTACCACGGGAGGCTACACCTTC.